The text below deals with one TCR beta chain. The length of the CDR3 is 16 residues. Assay: immunoSEQ multiplex PCR; the TCRdb copy retains only in-frame clones and omits some. The table has 54,000 or so clones, about four fifths seen once. This sample stems from a study of T cells in tuberculosis. Whole-study context: Sequenced TCRs come from CD1B-GMM tetramer-binding T cells.

After thawing and overnight rest, PBMC were stained with GMM-loaded CD1B tetramer, viability dye and anti-CD3 for sorting. The lipid loaded on the CD1B tetramers was C32 glucose monomycolate from Rhodococcus equi. About 100,000 tetramer-negative cells were sorted from each donor. The chain combines TRBV21-1 with TRBJ1-4; the table's D call TRBD1 went unverified against the DNA. TRBV21-1 is labeled a pseudogene. Sequencing was done on a sample of CD1b-GMM tetramer-negative cells sorted from PBMCs. The clonotype comes from an adult woman with latent tuberculosis. This chain's CDR3 is CASSTARTEHNEKGFF. The CDR3, as DNA: TGTGCCAGCAGCACTGCCCGGACAGAGCATAATGAAAAGGGGTTTTTT.